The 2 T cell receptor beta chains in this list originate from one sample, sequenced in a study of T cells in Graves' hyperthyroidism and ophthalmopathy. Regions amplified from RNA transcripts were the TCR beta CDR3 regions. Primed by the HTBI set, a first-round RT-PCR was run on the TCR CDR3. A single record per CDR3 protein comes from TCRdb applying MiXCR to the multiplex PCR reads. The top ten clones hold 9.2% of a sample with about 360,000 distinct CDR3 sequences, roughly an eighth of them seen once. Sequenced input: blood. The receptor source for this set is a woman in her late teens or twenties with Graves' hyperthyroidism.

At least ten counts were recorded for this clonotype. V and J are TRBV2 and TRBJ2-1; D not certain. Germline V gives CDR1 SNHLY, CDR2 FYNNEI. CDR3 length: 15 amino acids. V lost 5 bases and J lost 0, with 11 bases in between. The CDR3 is CASSRTESSYNEQFF. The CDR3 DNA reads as TGTGCCAGCAGTCGAACAGAGAGCTCCTACAATGAGCAGTTCTTC.

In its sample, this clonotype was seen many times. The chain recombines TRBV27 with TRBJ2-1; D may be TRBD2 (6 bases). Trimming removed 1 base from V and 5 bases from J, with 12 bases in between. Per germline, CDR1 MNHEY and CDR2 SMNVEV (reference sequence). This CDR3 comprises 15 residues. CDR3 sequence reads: CASSLYGGNHNEQFF. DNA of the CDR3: TGTGCCAGCAGTTTATACGGGGGAAACCACAATGAGCAGTTCTTC.